Sequencing of this T cell receptor beta chain was carried out in a study of blood T cell repertoires in COVID-19. About the study: COVID-19 samples from acute and convalescent phases originated in the United States, Italy and Spain.

From germline, CDR1 is SGHDT and CDR2 YYEEEE. The CDR3 totals 15 residues. V lost 4 bases and J 7 bases, leaving 21 bases between the germline ends. Assay: immunoSEQ multiplex PCR; the TCRdb copy retains only in-frame clones and omits some. The repertoire holds over 300,000 clones, with 83% as singletons. This rearrangement joins TRBV5-6 to TRBJ2-7, with D perhaps matching TRBD2 (6 bases). Material: peripheral blood. This clonotype was obtained from a woman aged 45 to 65 with acute or convalescent COVID-19. CDR3 bases: TGTGCCAGCAGCAGGACGGGACTCCCGTCGGGAGAGCAGTACTTC. It translates to CASSRTGLPSGEQYF.